The T cell receptor (beta chain) under discussion was sequenced for a study of blood T cell repertoires in COVID-19 (dated by TCRdb to between 2020 and 2021). Turning to the overall study: The collaborator samples originated in the United States, Italy and Spain and spanned the acute and convalescent phases of COVID-19. The prospective study material was composed of cDNA or gDNA derived from T cells, B-cell-depleted T cells, or PBMCs. The dataset comprised deeply sampled blood TCRbeta repertoires from subjects exposed to, actively infected with, or recovered from COVID-19. A freely available public database, intended as a resource for researchers studying the immune response to SARS-CoV-2, is where the repertoires were released. Samples came from the ongoing ImmuneRACE study (first 160 participants) plus 1,254 subjects from 6 global collaborators. Nearly every sample came with metadata listing a de-identified subject ID, COVID-19 status, age in years and sex. Where HLA class I and class II types were available, the types were taken from metadata supplied by the sample provider, not from assay-based typing. Results the study describes overall, beyond this receptor: Clinical and demographic metadata were provided uncurated, with the amount varying by source and participant.

A second Seattle source provided samples from volunteer blood donors who had recovered from COVID-19. Collaborating institutions collected whole blood in K2EDTA tubes following their own protocols. For TCRbeta analysis, collaborator samples were shipped as frozen whole blood, as isolated PBMCs, or as DNA extracted from either sample type. A note on this clone: There is no known antigen for this receptor. Base qualities are not at hand, and no much larger clone is one base apart.

TCRbeta CDR3 regions were amplified from genomic DNA by means of the immunoSEQ Assay, a bias-controlled multiplex PCR. The paper's processing steps were these. Nucleated cell counts per sample were estimated from amplification of reference gene primers within the assay. Sequence reads were collapsed and filtered to measure the absolute abundance of every unique TCRbeta CDR3 rearrangement. For each sample, productive Simpson clonality was calculated as the square root of Simpson's diversity index across productive rearrangements. Imported from immuneACCESS, the table was reduced by TCRdb to in-frame sequences with V and J called. These copies leave out some clones; in studies compared against another copy, an unresolved V gene accounts for under half, and the cause of the remainder is not known. The V and J calls and the clone size are those of that table, but D and trimming were determined from the DNA. This sample lists more than 250,000 clones; 89% were detected once. Clones ranked in the top ten supply roughly 6.7% of the sample.

The TCR comes from a man aged 18 to 29 who had recovered from COVID-19. Sequencing input: peripheral blood.

In nucleotide form, the sequence is TGTGCCAGCAGTGAATCGGAGGGTTTAGGGAGGGGAGCTTTCTTT. This is translated as CASSESEGLGRGAFF. Recombination connected TRBV25-1 to TRBJ1-1; TRBD1 is a weak D gene call, 5 bases matching. Per the germline V gene, MGHDK is the CDR1 and SYGVNS is the CDR2. Trimming at the junction amounts to 1 base on V and 10 bases on J, and the germline ends lie 19 bases apart. The CDR3 measures 15 amino acids from cysteine to phenylalanine. Only the CDR3 DNA stays, 45 bases, in frame from base 1.